This TCR beta chain was captured by sequencing in a study of a mutant IDH1 vaccine in newly diagnosed glioma. Study details: Sex among treated patients split about 60% male, roughly 40% female; mean age was approximately 41 years. The earlier regimen, radiotherapy, temozolomide, or both, was most often both.

Per germline, CDR1 SGDLS and CDR2 YYNGEE. There are 14 residues in the CDR3. V was pared by 1 base and J by 4 bases, with 10 bases between. Generated by immunoSEQ multiplex PCR, the TCRdb table keeps only in-frame clones and is missing some. This table holds roughly 48,000 clones, about three quarters found once. A note on this clone: Its antigen is unidentified.

This sample's time point: week 35, safety follow-up. In the vaccine, a single dose held 300 ug of the mutant IDH1 20-mer peptide, along with topical imiquimod. The study gave patients eight vaccinations in weeks 1, 3, 5, 7, 11, 15, 19, 23. The astrocytomas were IDH1-mutant, ATRX-negative, and WHO grade 3 or 4. Sequences were derived from PBMCs, sampled from a glioma patient whose treatment included an IDH1 peptide vaccine. This rearrangement joins TRBV9 to TRBJ2-3, with TRBD2 as a possible D gene (5 bases). The clonotype was recovered from a man aged 35-49 years with glioma. CDR3 residues: CASSVRESSDTQYF. The DNA of the CDR3 is TGTGCCAGCAGCGTAAGGGAGTCTTCAGATACGCAGTATTTT.